This T cell receptor beta chain was found in a study of vaccination and CD4 T cells after COVID-19. Oncomine TCR Beta short-read sequencing was applied to DNA from cultured CD4+ T cells. A single record per CDR3 protein comes from TCRdb applying MiXCR to the PCR reads. Among about 9,100 distinct CDR3 sequences listed, under 75% were seen once. V gave up 5 bases and J gave up 3 bases, with 11 bases separating them. Looked up from germline, CDR1 is LNHNV and CDR2 is YYDKDF (reference sequence). This CDR3 region has 13 residues. Sample treatment: approximately nine-day PBMC culture with coronavirus spike peptide pools or control peptides (ViraFEST assay). A word on this clonotype: Its matching antigen is unknown.

The chain carries TRBV15 and TRBJ2-7, with a possible D match to TRBD2 (5 bases). The material was cultured CD4+ T cells from blood, obtained after SARS-CoV-2 vaccination. The sequence was collected from a human donor with COVID-19. CDR3 nucleotides: TGTGCCACCAGCTTGGAGGTTCACTACGAGCAGTACTTC. Amino acid sequence: CATSLEVHYEQYF.